These 14 T cell receptor beta chains were all obtained from the same sample, sequenced in a study of T cells of healthy individuals. TCRdb reprocessed the 5' RACE reads via MiXCR and lists one record per CDR3 protein. This table has about 100,000 distinct CDR3 sequences, approximately 16% appearing once. These receptors were taken from a human donor in good health.

Ten or more counts support this clonotype. The rearrangement uses TRBV11-2 and TRBJ2-7, with no clear D. The V gene's germline CDR1 is SGHAT and CDR2 FQNNGV. The CDR3 covers 16 residues. With 0 bases removed from V and 5 bases from J, the gap between germline ends came to 17 bases. The CDR3 sequence: CASSLDWIGVGHEQYF. The CDR3 DNA reads TGTGCCAGCAGCTTAGATTGGATAGGCGTGGGCCACGAGCAGTACTTC. Full variable domain (outside the CDR3, taken from reference TRBV11-2 and TRBJ2-7): EAGVAQSPRYKIIEKRQSVAFWCNPISGHATLYWYQQILGQGPKLLIQFQNNGVVDDSQLPKDRFSAERLKGVDSTLKIQPAKLEDSAVYLCASSLDWIGVGHEQYFGPGTRLTVT.

V usage is TRBV20-1 and J usage is TRBJ2-5, with 11 bases fitting TRBD1. The ends lost 3 bases at V and 4 bases at J; junction bases unmatched: 7. The V gene's germline CDR1 is DFQATT and CDR2 SNEGSKA (reference sequence). The CDR3 covers 15 residues. The chain's CDR3 is CSASSWGQGGETQYF. The CDR3 nucleotides are TGCAGTGCTAGTAGTTGGGGACAGGGGGGAGAGACCCAGTACTTC.

This clonotype has more than one count but fewer than ten. This chain uses TRBV12-3 or TRBV12-4 with TRBJ2-1; TRBD2 matches 7 bases. This CDR3 is built from 15 residues. J was trimmed by 2 bases and V by 5 bases; bases with no gene match: 6. The CDR3 loop is CASSRTREAYNEQFF. The CDR3 coding sequence is TGTGCCAGCAGTCGGACCCGGGAGGCCTACAATGAGCAGTTCTTC.

This clonotype showed up many times. This chain connects TRBV14 to TRBJ1-6; 7 bases are shared with TRBD1. The CDR3 spans 15 residues. Germline assignment: CDR1 SGHDN and CDR2 FVKESK. V trimming: 4 bases; J trimming: 10 bases; junction bases outside the gene matches: 10. The DNA for the CDR3 is TGTGCCAGCAGCCTACTAGACAGGGACCTCTCACCCCTCCACTTT. Translated, it gives CASSLLDRDLSPLHF.

This clonotype has at least ten counts. The gene calls are TRBV27 and TRBJ2-1; tentatively, D is TRBD1 (5 bases). The CDR3 covers 17 residues. Germline loops: CDR1 MNHEY, CDR2 SMNVEV (reference sequence). Trimming stripped 5 bases from V and 7 bases from J, with 24 bases between. Here the CDR3 reads CASSLHRQLGSINEQFF. DNA for the CDR3: TGTGCCAGCAGTCTCCACCGACAGTTGGGTTCGATTAATGAGCAGTTCTTC.

This clonotype was counted between two and nine times. The genes are TRBV6-2 or TRBV6-3 and TRBJ2-1; 8 bases align to TRBD2. The ends lost 5 bases at V and 8 bases at J; junction bases unmatched: 11. Germline-derived CDR1 and CDR2 are MNHEY and SVGEGT. There are 15 residues in the CDR3. The CDR3 protein is CASSQNRGGRDEQFF. DNA for the CDR3: TGTGCCAGCAGTCAGAACCGGGGGGGCCGGGATGAGCAGTTCTTC.

The chain employs TRBV7-8 and TRBJ2-7; D is unclear. Germline V gene data show CDR1 as SGHVS and CDR2 as FQNEAQ. Trimming took 1 base from V and 0 from J, leaving 4 bases between them. This CDR3 region has 13 residues. CDR3 DNA sequence: TGTGCCAGCAGCTTAGAGGTCTCCTACGAGCAGTACTTC. Its translation is CASSLEVSYEQYF.

The rearrangement uses TRBV20-1 and TRBJ2-1; 8 nucleotides align to TRBD2. Germline V gives CDR1 DFQATT, CDR2 SNEGSKA (reference sequence). The ends lost 6 bases at V and 4 bases at J; junction bases unmatched: 8. CDR3 size: 14 residues. This CDR3 is CSAIKRGRYNEQFF. In DNA form, the CDR3 reads TGCAGTGCAATAAAGCGGGGGAGGTACAATGAGCAGTTCTTC.

This clonotype was counted a few times. The V and J genes are TRBV6-5 and TRBJ1-2; D gene uncertain. CDR3 length: 14 residues. V shed 0 bases and J shed 4 bases, with 9 bases lying between them. The V gene's germline CDR1 is MNHEY and CDR2 SVGAGI. For the CDR3, the DNA is TGTGCCAGCAGTTACTCCATTAGCGGCTATGGCTACACCTTC. Its protein is CASSYSISGYGYTF.

V gene TRBV29-1 combines with J gene TRBJ2-5, with a tentative D call TRBD2 (6 bases). This CDR3 comprises 12 residues. Germline lookup yields CDR1 SQVTM and CDR2 ANQGSEA. V was pared by 6 bases and J by 4 bases, with 12 bases between. CDR3 sequence (DNA): TGCAGCGTCCTGGCGGGGCCAGAGACCCAGTACTTC. Its protein product is CSVLAGPETQYF.

This clonotype was recorded a few times. The chain links TRBV9 to TRBJ1-6; perhaps TRBD1 as D (5 bases). Germline lookup yields CDR1 SGDLS and CDR2 YYNGEE. V was trimmed by 1 base and J by 5 bases, leaving 7 bases between them. This CDR3 comprises 14 residues. CDR3 residues: CASSVLQDNSPLHF. The CDR3 nucleotides read TGTGCCAGCAGCGTATTACAGGATAATTCACCCCTCCACTTT. Based on the CDR3 plus reference TRBV9 and TRBJ1-6, the full variable domain is DSGVTQTPKHLITATGQRVTLRCSPRSGDLSVYWYQQSLDQGLQFLIQYYNGEERAKGNILERFSAQQFPDLHSELNLSSLELGDSALYFCASSVLQDNSPLHFGNGTRLTVT.

The CDR3 DNA reads as TGTGCCAGCAGCTCCATTAAGGCGGGTGGTCAGCCCCAGCATTTT. Its translation: CASSSIKAGGQPQHF. V gene TRBV7-2 combines with J gene TRBJ1-5; D remains ambiguous. Germline loops: CDR1 SGHTA, CDR2 FQGNSA. Deletions cut 4 bases from V and 6 bases from J, with 16 bases between. The CDR3 spans 15 residues.

This clonotype was detected a few times. The chain links TRBV25-1 to TRBJ1-3; 7 nucleotides line up with TRBD1. The germline V gene has CDR1 MGHDK and CDR2 SYGVNS. The CDR3 runs 14 residues. Trimming at V came to 6 bases and at J to 0 bases, leaving 2 bases not matched to a gene. Written as DNA, the CDR3 is TGTGCCAGCAGGGACAGGCTCTCTGGAAACACCATATATTTT. It yields the protein CASRDRLSGNTIYF.

The CDR3 is CASSSPQGFSGANVLTF. The CDR3, as DNA: TGTGCCAGCAGTTCCCCCCAGGGGTTCTCTGGGGCCAACGTCCTGACTTTC. This chain joins TRBV12-3 or TRBV12-4 and TRBJ2-6; TRBD1 is a possible D gene (6 bases). Trimming removed 4 bases at V and 0 bases at J, with 13 bases between. The CDR3 has 17 residues.